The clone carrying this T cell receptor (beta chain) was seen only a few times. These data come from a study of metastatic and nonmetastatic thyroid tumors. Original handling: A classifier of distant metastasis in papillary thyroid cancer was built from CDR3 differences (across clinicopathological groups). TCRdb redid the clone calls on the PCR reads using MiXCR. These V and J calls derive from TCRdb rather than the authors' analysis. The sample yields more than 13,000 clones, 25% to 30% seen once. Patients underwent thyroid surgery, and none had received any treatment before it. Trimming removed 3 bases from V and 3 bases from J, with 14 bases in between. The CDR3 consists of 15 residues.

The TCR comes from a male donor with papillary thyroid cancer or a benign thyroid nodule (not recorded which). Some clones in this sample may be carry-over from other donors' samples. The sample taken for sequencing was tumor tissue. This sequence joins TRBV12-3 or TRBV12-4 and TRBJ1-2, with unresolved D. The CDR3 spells CASSFYRHSDYGYTF. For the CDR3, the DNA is TGTGCCAGCAGTTTCTATCGACATTCGGACTATGGCTACACCTTC.